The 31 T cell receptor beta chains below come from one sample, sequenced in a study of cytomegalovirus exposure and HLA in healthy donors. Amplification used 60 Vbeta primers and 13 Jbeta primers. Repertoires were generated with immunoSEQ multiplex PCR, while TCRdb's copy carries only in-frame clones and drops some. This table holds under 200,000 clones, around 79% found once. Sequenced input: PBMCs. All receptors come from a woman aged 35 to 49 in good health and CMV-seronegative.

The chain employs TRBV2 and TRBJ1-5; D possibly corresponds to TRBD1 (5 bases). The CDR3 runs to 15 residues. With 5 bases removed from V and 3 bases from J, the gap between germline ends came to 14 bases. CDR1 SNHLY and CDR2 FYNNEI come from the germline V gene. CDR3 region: CASSTAGLNNQPQHF. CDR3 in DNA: TGTGCCAGCAGTACTGCAGGGCTAAACAATCAGCCCCAGCATTTT.

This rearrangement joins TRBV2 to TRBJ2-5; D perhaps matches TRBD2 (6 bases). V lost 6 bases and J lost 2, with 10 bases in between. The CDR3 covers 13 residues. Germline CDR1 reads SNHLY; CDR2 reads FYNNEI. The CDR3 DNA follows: TGTGCCAGCAGCGCGGGATGGCAAGAGACCCAGTACTTC. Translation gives CASSAGWQETQYF.

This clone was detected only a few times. CDR3 nucleotide sequence: TGTGCCAGCAGTGTGGTCGGTCAGCCCCAGCATTTT. As protein: CASSVVGQPQHF. The chain carries TRBV2 and TRBJ1-5; D gene ambiguous. Germline CDR1 reads SNHLY; CDR2 reads FYNNEI. CDR3 length: 12 residues. V shed 4 bases and J shed 6 bases, with 7 bases lying between them. Using reference TRBV2 and TRBJ1-5 for the parts outside the CDR3, the full variable domain is EPEVTQTPSHQVTQMGQEVILRCVPISNHLYFYWYRQILGQKVEFLVSFYNNEISEKSEIFDDQFSVERPDGSNFTLKIRSTKLEDSAMYFCASSVVGQPQHFGDGTRLSIL.

The DNA of the CDR3 is TGTGCCAGCAGCTTAAAGGCGGGACTGACAGATACGCAGTATTTT. It codes for CASSLKAGLTDTQYF. The chain employs TRBV7-9 and TRBJ2-3; possible D gene TRBD2, 6 bases. The V gene's germline CDR1 is SEHNR and CDR2 FQNEAQ (reference sequence). Between the trimmed V and J ends, which lost 2 bases and 3 bases, there was a span of 12 bases. This CDR3 has 15 amino acids.

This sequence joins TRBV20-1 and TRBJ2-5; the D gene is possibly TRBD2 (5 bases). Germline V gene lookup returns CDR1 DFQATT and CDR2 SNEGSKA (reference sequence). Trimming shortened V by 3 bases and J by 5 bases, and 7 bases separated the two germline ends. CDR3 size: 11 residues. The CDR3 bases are TGCAGTGCTAGGACGGGGGAGACCCAGTACTTC. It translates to CSARTGETQYF.

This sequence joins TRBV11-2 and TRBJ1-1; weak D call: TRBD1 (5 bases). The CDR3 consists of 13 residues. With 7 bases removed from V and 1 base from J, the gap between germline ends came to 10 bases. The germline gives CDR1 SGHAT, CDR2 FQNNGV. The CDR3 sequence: CASNRRGNTEAFF. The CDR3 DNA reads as TGTGCCAGCAACCGAAGGGGGAACACTGAAGCTTTCTTT.

CDR3 loop: CASSRPGLSNSPLHF. The CDR3 DNA follows: TGTGCCAGCAGCCGGCCGGGACTTAGTAATTCACCCCTCCACTTT. V and J are TRBV5-6 and TRBJ1-6; possibly TRBD1 for D (5 bases). CDR1 SGHDT and CDR2 YYEEEE come from the germline V gene. The length of the CDR3 is 15 residues. V dropped 4 bases and J dropped 6 bases, with 14 bases sitting between them.

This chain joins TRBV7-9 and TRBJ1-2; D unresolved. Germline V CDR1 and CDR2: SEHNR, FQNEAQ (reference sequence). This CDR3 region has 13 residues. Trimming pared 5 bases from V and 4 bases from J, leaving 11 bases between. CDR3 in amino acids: CASSPQKIYGYTF. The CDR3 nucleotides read TGTGCCAGCAGCCCACAGAAAATCTATGGCTACACCTTC.

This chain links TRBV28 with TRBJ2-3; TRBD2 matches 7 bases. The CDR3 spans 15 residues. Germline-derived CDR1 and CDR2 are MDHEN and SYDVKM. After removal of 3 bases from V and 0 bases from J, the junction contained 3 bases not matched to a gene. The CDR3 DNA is TGTGCCAGCAGTTTGGGGACTACTAGCACAGATACGCAGTATTTT. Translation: CASSLGTTSTDTQYF.

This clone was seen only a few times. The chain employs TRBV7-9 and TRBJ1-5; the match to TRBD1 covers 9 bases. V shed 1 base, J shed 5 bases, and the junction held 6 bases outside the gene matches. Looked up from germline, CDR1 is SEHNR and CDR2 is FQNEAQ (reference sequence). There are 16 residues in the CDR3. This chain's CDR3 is CASSLGTGVGDQPQHF. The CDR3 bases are TGTGCCAGCAGCTTAGGGACAGGGGTCGGGGATCAGCCCCAGCATTTT.

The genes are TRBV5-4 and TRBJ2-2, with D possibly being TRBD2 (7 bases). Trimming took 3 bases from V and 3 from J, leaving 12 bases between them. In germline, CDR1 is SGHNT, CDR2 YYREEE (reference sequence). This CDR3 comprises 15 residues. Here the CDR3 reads CASSWGAGDTGELFF. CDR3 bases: TGTGCCAGCAGCTGGGGGGCGGGGGACACCGGGGAGCTGTTTTTT.

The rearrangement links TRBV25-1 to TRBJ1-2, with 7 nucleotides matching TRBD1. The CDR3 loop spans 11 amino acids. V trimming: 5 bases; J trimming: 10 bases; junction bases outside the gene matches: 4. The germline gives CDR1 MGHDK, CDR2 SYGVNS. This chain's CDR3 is CASSTGVVYTF. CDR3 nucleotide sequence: TGTGCCAGCAGTACAGGGGTAGTCTACACCTTC.

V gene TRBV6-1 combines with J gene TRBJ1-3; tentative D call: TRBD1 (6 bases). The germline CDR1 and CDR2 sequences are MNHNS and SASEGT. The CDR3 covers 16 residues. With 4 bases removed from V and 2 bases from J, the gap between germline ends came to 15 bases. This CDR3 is CASSVLRGGPGNTIYF. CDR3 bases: TGTGCCAGCAGTGTACTTAGGGGGGGGCCTGGAAACACCATATATTTT.

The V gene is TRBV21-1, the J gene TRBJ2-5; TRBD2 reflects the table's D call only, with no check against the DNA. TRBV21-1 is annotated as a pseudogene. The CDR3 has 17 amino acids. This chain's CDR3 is CASSKDRLAGGGETQYF. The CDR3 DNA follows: TGTGCCAGCAGCAAAGACCGACTAGCGGGAGGGGGAGAGACCCAGTACTTC.

CDR3 protein: CASSLDGRGLGRNEQYF. The CDR3 bases are TGTGCCAGCAGCTTAGACGGGCGCGGTTTGGGGAGAAACGAGCAGTACTTC. The chain uses TRBV11-3 and TRBJ2-7; D is possibly TRBD2 (5 bases). Germline V gene lookup returns CDR1 SGHNT and CDR2 YENEEA. Trimming left V 0 bases short and J 5 bases short, with 20 bases between. CDR3 length: 17 amino acids.

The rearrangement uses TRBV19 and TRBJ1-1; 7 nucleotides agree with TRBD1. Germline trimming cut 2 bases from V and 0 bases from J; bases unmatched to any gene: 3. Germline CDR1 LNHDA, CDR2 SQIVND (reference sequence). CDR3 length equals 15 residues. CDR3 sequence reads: CASSIMTGMNTEAFF. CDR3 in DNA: TGTGCCAGTAGTATAATGACAGGGATGAACACTGAAGCTTTCTTT.

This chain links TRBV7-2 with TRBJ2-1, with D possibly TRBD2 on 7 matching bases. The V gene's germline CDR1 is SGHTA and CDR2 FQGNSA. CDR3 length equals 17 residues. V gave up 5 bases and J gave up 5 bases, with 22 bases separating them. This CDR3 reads CASSTVGGLGGNNEQFF. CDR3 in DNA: TGTGCCAGCAGCACCGTCGGCGGACTAGGGGGGAACAATGAGCAGTTCTTC.

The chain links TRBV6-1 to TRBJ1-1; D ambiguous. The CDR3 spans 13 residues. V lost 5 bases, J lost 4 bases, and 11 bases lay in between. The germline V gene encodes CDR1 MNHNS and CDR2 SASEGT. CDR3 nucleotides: TGTGCCAGCAGTTCTAGCGTGGGCACTGAAGCTTTCTTT. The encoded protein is CASSSSVGTEAFF.

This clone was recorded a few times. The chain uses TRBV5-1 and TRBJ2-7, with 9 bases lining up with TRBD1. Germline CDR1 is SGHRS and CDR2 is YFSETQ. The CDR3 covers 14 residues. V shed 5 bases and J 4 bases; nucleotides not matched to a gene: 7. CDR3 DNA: TGCGCCAGCAGACCGGGACAGGGTTCTTACGAGCAGTACTTC. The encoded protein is CASRPGQGSYEQYF. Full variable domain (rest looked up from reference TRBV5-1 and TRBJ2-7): KAGVTQTPRYLIKTRGQQVTLSCSPISGHRSVSWYQQTPGQGLQFLFEYFSETQRNKGNFPGRFSGRQFSNSRSEMNVSTLELGDSALYLCASRPGQGSYEQYFGPGTRLTVT.

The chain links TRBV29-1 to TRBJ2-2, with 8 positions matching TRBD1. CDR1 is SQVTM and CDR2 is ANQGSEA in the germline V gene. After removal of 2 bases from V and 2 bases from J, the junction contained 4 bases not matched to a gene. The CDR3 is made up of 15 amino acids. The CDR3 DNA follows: TGCAGCGTTGAAAGGACAGGGAGAAACACCGGGGAGCTGTTTTTT. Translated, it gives CSVERTGRNTGELFF.

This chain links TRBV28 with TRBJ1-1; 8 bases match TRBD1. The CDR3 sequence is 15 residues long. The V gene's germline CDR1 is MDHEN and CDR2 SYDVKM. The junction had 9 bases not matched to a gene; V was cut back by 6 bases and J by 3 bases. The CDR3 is CASRRQGIGDTEAFF. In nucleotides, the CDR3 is TGTGCCAGCAGACGACAGGGGATAGGCGACACTGAAGCTTTCTTT.

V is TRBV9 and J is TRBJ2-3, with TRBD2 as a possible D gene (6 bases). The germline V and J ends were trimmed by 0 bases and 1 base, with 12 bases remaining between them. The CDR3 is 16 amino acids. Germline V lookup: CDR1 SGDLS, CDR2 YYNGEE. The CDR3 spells CASSVDWASGTDTQYF. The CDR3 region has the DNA TGTGCCAGCAGCGTAGACTGGGCTAGCGGCACAGATACGCAGTATTTT.

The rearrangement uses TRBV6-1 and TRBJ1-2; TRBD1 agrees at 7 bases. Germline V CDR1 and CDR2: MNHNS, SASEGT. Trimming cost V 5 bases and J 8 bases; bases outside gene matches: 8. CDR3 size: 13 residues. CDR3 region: CASSNPGGQGYTF. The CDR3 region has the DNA TGTGCCAGCAGTAACCCAGGGGGACAAGGCTACACCTTC.

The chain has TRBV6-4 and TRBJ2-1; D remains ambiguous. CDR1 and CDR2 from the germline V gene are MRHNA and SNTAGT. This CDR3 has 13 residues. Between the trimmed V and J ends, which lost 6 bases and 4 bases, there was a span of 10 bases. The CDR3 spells CASSETDYNEQFF. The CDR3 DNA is TGTGCCAGCAGCGAAACAGATTACAATGAGCAGTTCTTC.

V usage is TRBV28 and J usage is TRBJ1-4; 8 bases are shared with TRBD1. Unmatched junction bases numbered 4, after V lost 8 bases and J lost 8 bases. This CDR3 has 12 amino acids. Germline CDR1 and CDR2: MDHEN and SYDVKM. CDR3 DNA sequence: TGTGCCAGCGGACAGGGCAGCGAAAAACTGTTTTTT. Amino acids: CASGQGSEKLFF.

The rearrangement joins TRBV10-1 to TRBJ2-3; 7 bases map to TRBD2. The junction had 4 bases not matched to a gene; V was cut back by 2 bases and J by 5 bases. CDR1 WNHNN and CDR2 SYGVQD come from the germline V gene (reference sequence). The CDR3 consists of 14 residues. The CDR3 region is CASSETSEGDTQYF. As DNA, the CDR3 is TGCGCCAGCAGTGAGACTAGCGAGGGAGATACGCAGTATTTT.

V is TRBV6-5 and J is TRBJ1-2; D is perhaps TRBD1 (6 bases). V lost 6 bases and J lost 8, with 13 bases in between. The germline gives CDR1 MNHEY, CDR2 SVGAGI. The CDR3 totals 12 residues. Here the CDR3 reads CASRDTGRGYTF. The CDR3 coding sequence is TGTGCCAGCAGAGACACAGGGCGCGGCTACACCTTC.

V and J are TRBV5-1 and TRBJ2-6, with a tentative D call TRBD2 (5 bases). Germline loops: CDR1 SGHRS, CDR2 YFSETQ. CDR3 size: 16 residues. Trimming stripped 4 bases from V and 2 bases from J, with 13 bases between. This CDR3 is CASSPHVGAGANVLTF. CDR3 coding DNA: TGCGCCAGCAGCCCTCACGTCGGGGCTGGGGCCAACGTCCTGACTTTC.

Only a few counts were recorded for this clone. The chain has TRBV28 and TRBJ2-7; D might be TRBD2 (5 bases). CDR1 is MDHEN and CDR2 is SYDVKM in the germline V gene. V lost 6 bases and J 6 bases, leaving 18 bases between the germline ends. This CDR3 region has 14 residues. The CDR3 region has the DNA TGTGCCAGCAGCCTCGCAATCGGACTCCCCGAGCAGTACTTC. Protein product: CASSLAIGLPEQYF.

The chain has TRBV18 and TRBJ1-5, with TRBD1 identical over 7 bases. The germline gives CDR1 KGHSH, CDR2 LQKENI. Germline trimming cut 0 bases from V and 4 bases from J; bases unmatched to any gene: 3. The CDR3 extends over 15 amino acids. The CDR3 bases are TGTGCCAGCTCACCACCCGGGACAGATAATCAGCCCCAGCATTTT. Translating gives CASSPPGTDNQPQHF.

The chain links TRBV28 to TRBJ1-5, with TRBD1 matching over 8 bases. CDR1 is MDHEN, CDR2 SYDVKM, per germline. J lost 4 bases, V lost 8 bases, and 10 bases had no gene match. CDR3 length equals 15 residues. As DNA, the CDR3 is TGTGCCAGCCATCCTCTCGGACAGGGAAATCAGCCCCAGCATTTT. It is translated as CASHPLGQGNQPQHF.